This T cell receptor (beta chain) was sequenced in a study of blood T cells in healthy people across ages. Sample-barcoded 5' priming and a J-beta primer mix drove a second PCR of roughly 6 to 12 cycles. MiXCR was run by TCRdb on the 5' RACE reads, yielding one entry per CDR3 protein. The table lists hundreds of thousands of distinct CDR3 sequences, 45% to 50% of them singletons. The source is a woman aged 60-75 years in good health. Sequencing input: blood.

The DNA for the CDR3 is TGTGCCAGCAGTTTTCCACTAGCGGGGGGGTTAAGAAGTGTCTACGAGCAGTACTTC. It translates to CASSFPLAGGLRSVYEQYF. The chain carries TRBV12-3 or TRBV12-4 and TRBJ2-7; 13 bases line up with TRBD2. This CDR3 has 19 residues. V lost 3 bases and J lost 3; bases outside the gene matches: 14.